The subject of this entry is one T cell receptor beta chain. Its antigen is as yet unknown. Autoimmune disease history or systemic immunosuppression led to patient exclusion. This entry belongs to a study of OX40 agonist ivuxolimab in advanced cancers. Study-wide results and limits: The authors did not determine the antigen specificity of the expanded peripheral T cells.

Germline CDR1 SGHTA, CDR2 FQGNSA. The V gene lost 8 bases and the J gene lost 6 bases, with 5 bases spanning the gap. CDR3 size: 10 residues. Some clones are missing from TCRdb's copy, which holds only in-frame ones; the method was immunoSEQ multiplex PCR. The table has about 19,000 clones, roughly 78% seen once. The starting material was CD4+ or CD8+ T cells sorted from blood, obtained in a trial of the OX40 agonist ivuxolimab. This receptor was identified in an adult with an advanced solid tumor such as melanoma, head and neck, liver or kidney cancer. The chain couples TRBV7-2 to TRBJ2-1; D is ambiguous. The CDR3 protein is CASGPNEQFF. In DNA form, the CDR3 reads TGTGCCAGCGGCCCCAATGAGCAGTTCTTC.